This is a list of T cell receptor beta chains from one sample in a study of cytomegalovirus exposure and HLA in healthy donors. TCRdb's copy holds only in-frame clones and misses some; the assay was immunoSEQ multiplex PCR. The table shows approximately 73,000 clones, with 65% to 80% occurring only once. The sample comprised PBMCs. These TCRs come from a man between 70 and 80 years old in good health and CMV-seronegative. Each CDR3 is given with its conserved first and last residue. Rows may omit the clone size; those that give it use once, few, many or a size class.

size | J | V | CDR3
- | TRBJ2-1 | TRBV6-1 | CASSVDSESSYNEQFF
- | TRBJ2-1 | TRBV18 | CASSPPAGTSVWNEQFF
- | TRBJ1-5 | TRBV4-1 | CASSQEAISNQPQHF
- | TRBJ1-1 | TRBV21-1 | CASSKAKGLRNTEAFF
- | TRBJ1-2 | TRBV28 | CASSPTGTGNYGYTF
- | TRBJ1-4 | TRBV7-9 | CASTSNGRGDEKLFF
- | TRBJ1-2 | TRBV4-1 | CASSQEARNYGYTF
- | TRBJ1-5 | TRBV19 | CASSGQDQPQHF
- | TRBJ1-1 | TRBV19 | CASSIEGAANTEAFF
once | TRBJ2-1 | TRBV19 | CASSIGSGGREQFF
- | TRBJ2-4 | TRBV15 | CATSRLPGTGVSKNIQYF
- | TRBJ2-5 | TRBV4-3 | CASRGGGGMVVQETQYF
few | TRBJ2-7 | TRBV4-1 | CASSQGFGDSYEQYF
- | TRBJ2-7 | TRBV6-5 | CASSYSAPATGPEQYF
once | TRBJ2-7 | TRBV10-2 | CASSLLLAGSSYEQYF
- | TRBJ2-7 | TRBV9 | CASSPTGGGLSYEQYF
- | TRBJ1-5 | TRBV6-1 | CASWEGSSNQPQHF
- | TRBJ2-7 | TRBV11-2 | CASSLTRNKQYF
- | TRBJ2-1 | TRBV5-1 | CASRRGDTDNEQFF
- | TRBJ1-6 | TRBV6-5 | CATGGGVNSPLHF
- | TRBJ2-3 | TRBV30 | CAWSVWDSWPDTQYF
few | - | TRBV5-4 | CASSLARDRGYEQYF
once | TRBJ2-6 | TRBV7-8 | CASSLEGPGLAGANVLTF
once | TRBJ2-2 | TRBV7-2 | CASSLGYRTTGELFF
- | TRBJ1-4 | TRBV30 | CAWSGDSNEKLFF
- | TRBJ1-6 | TRBV9 | CASSVGESPLHF
- | TRBJ1-1 | TRBV28 | CASSFRGGNTEAFF
- | TRBJ2-7 | TRBV6-5 | CASSYLGTGVGEQYF
few | TRBJ2-3 | TRBV5-4 | CASSLGGITDTQYF
- | TRBJ1-5 | TRBV18 | CASSPQGAGQPQHF
few | TRBJ1-4 | TRBV19 | CASTDRTGDPNEKLFF
few | TRBJ1-1 | TRBV6-6 | CASSYSGGVTEAFF
- | TRBJ2-1 | TRBV5-4 | CASSTSPGQGASPFF
- | TRBJ2-3 | TRBV6-1 | CASSTSGSIDTQYF
- | TRBJ1-4 | TRBV9 | CASSAQGGEEKLFF
- | TRBJ2-7 | TRBV7-2 | CASSLGGEGYEQYF
- | TRBJ2-3 | TRBV7-2 | CASSLGQVGADTQYF